This record covers a single T cell receptor (beta chain). Its antigen is not identified. The table came from immunoSEQ multiplex PCR; TCRdb's copy has only in-frame clones and leaves some out. The table records 130,000 to 150,000 clones, around 88% of them present only once. Germline CDR1 reads LNHDA; CDR2 reads SQIVND (reference sequence). Trimming removed 10 bases from V and 8 bases from J; junction bases left unmatched: 17. The CDR3 runs to 15 residues. This specimen comes from a study of T cell responses to AZD1222 COVID-19 vaccine. Study results and caveats: Seropositive status at baseline applied to only 5 or 6 AZD1222 recipients. The breadth and depth of Spike-specific TCRs increased once two AZD1222 doses had been given.

Sequencing was performed on peripheral blood, taken on day 0 of MenACWY control vaccination. The chain couples TRBV19 to TRBJ1-2; 9 bases fit TRBD1. The clonotype comes from an adult in good health. CDR3 loop: CATRRMGQGGAGYTF. CDR3 DNA sequence: TGTGCCACCCGGCGGATGGGACAGGGAGGAGCAGGCTACACCTTC.